The next 29 T cell receptor beta chains were all read from a single sample in a study of identical twins. TCRdb reanalysed the 5' RACE reads using MiXCR and keeps one entry per CDR3 protein. The sample gives 600,000 to 800,000 distinct CDR3 sequences, about 20% of which show up once; around 4.4% is in the top ten. This same sample was also taken into another study, of T cells expressing NK-cell markers.

Input material: PBMCs. Source of these receptors: a woman under 30 in good health.

In its sample, this clonotype was seen many times. The chain couples TRBV5-1 to TRBJ2-3; 10 positions agree with TRBD2. Per the germline V gene, CDR1 is SGHRS and CDR2 is YFSETQ. The CDR3 loop spans 16 amino acids. V shed 5 bases and J 1 base; nucleotides not matched to a gene: 7. The DNA of the CDR3 is TGCGCCAGCAGTCCTAGCGGGGGATGGGGCACAGATACGCAGTATTTT. Translated: CASSPSGGWGTDTQYF.

This clonotype was detected only a few times. This chain links TRBV12-3 or TRBV12-4 with TRBJ2-7; D is possibly TRBD2 (5 bases). The V end was cut by 3 bases, the J end by 3 bases, with 9 bases between. The CDR3 length is 13 residues. CDR3: CASSLASIYEQYF. The CDR3 nucleotides read TGTGCCAGCAGTTTGGCTAGCATCTACGAGCAGTACTTC.

The genes are TRBV9 and TRBJ1-1; D not certain. Germline values: CDR1 SGDLS, CDR2 YYNGEE. Trimming left V 0 bases short and J 3 bases short, with 9 bases between. This CDR3 region has 14 residues. CDR3 in amino acids: CASSVAPRHTEAFF. The CDR3 DNA follows: TGTGCCAGCAGCGTAGCGCCTAGACACACTGAAGCTTTCTTT.

This clonotype was found a few times. V gene TRBV6-5 combines with J gene TRBJ2-2; D ambiguous. Germline V gene data show CDR1 as MNHEY and CDR2 as SVGAGI. Trimming took off 1 base at V and 5 bases at J, with 8 bases between the two ends. The CDR3 length is 14 residues. Written as DNA, the CDR3 is TGTGCCAGCAGTTACTTATCCGAGACCGGGGAGCTGTTTTTT. This codes for CASSYLSETGELFF.

This clonotype was seen only a few times. The chain joins TRBV13 to TRBJ2-4; no reliable D call. CDR3 size: 13 residues. Germline V gives CDR1 PRHDT, CDR2 FYEKMQ (reference sequence). The V gene lost 5 bases and the J gene lost 1 base, with 6 bases spanning the gap. Here the CDR3 DNA reads TGTGCCAGCAGCGTCGGGGCCAAAAACATTCAGTACTTC. This codes for CASSVGAKNIQYF.

This clonotype was counted ten times or more. The chain recombines TRBV12-3 or TRBV12-4 with TRBJ1-5, with 7 bases lining up with TRBD1. The V segment lost 5 bases and the J segment 7 bases; nucleotides outside the gene matches: 5. There are 13 residues in the CDR3. As DNA, the CDR3 is TGTGCCAGCAGTACAACAGGGGCGCAGCCCCAGCATTTT. It encodes CASSTTGAQPQHF.

This clonotype appeared many times. V gene TRBV3-1 combines with J gene TRBJ1-6, with D possibly matching TRBD1 (6 bases). V shed 5 bases and J shed 8 bases, with 16 bases lying between them. The CDR3 spans 15 residues. From germline, CDR1 is LGHDT and CDR2 YNNKEL (reference sequence). For the CDR3, the DNA is TGTGCCAGCAGCGTTACTGGGGGCAACGATTCACCCCTCCACTTT. Protein: CASSVTGGNDSPLHF.

This clonotype was observed a few times. The rearrangement uses TRBV5-1 and TRBJ1-1; the D is unclear. The CDR3 totals 13 residues. Trimming removed 3 bases from V and 1 base from J, with 7 bases in between. CDR1 and CDR2 from the germline V gene are SGHRS and YFSETQ. CDR3 loop: CASSSRPNTEAFF. The CDR3 DNA follows: TGCGCCAGCAGCTCCAGACCGAACACTGAAGCTTTCTTT.

This clonotype was found a few times. The V and J genes are TRBV4-3 and TRBJ2-3, with TRBD1 matching 8 bases. Germline trimming cut 0 bases from V and 4 bases from J; bases unmatched to any gene: 9. CDR3 length equals 17 residues. In germline, CDR1 is LGHNA, CDR2 YSLEER. CDR3 DNA: TGCGCCAGCAGCCAAGATCAAGGACAGGGTGTCGCAGATACGCAGTATTTT. Translating it yields CASSQDQGQGVADTQYF.

This clonotype was observed a handful of times. The chain combines TRBV12-3 or TRBV12-4 with TRBJ1-1; no clear D. CDR3 length equals 13 residues. Trimming left V 6 bases short and J 4 bases short, with 12 bases between. The DNA of the CDR3 is TGTGCCAGCAGCCAGTTGGGCATCACTGAAGCTTTCTTT. It codes for CASSQLGITEAFF.

J is TRBJ2-2 and V is TRBV6-1; 11 bases match TRBD2. V shed 5 bases and J 1 base; nucleotides not matched to a gene: 9. The CDR3 consists of 18 residues. The V gene's germline CDR1 is MNHNS and CDR2 SASEGT. CDR3 in DNA: TGTGCCAGCAGTCCCAATCGCGGACTAGCGGGGAACACCGGGGAGCTGTTTTTT. The encoded protein is CASSPNRGLAGNTGELFF.

This clonotype was seen at least ten times. The rearrangement links TRBV5-1 to TRBJ1-2, with unresolved D. V dropped 3 bases and J dropped 6 bases, with 12 bases sitting between them. CDR1 is SGHRS and CDR2 is YFSETQ in the germline V gene. This CDR3 is built from 13 residues. The CDR3 sequence: CASSSVQEHGYTF. As DNA, the CDR3 is TGCGCCAGCAGCTCTGTTCAGGAACATGGCTACACCTTC.

This clonotype has just a few counts. V is TRBV12-3 or TRBV12-4 and J is TRBJ2-1; 7 nucleotides align to TRBD1. J lost 9 bases, V lost 6 bases, and 11 bases had no gene match. There are 14 residues in the CDR3. For the CDR3, the DNA is TGTGCCAGCAGCGGACAGGCCCGAACTAGTGAGCAGTTCTTC. Its protein is CASSGQARTSEQFF.

This clonotype was recorded a few times. The genes are TRBV11-3 and TRBJ2-3; TRBD1 agrees at 7 bases. J gave up 8 bases and V 8 bases, and 13 bases lay outside the gene matches. The V gene's germline CDR1 is SGHNT and CDR2 YENEEA. CDR3 length equals 14 residues. The CDR3 DNA reads as TGTGCCAGCGCCCCAGTCCAGGGGGTAGGTACGCAGTATTTT. Protein: CASAPVQGVGTQYF.

The chain combines TRBV6-2 or TRBV6-3 with TRBJ2-1, with D tentatively TRBD1 (6 bases). The V gene lost 0 bases and the J gene lost 6 bases, with 18 bases spanning the gap. The CDR3 contains 17 residues. Germline CDR1 and CDR2: MNHEY and SVGEGT. The CDR3 loop is CASSYSTDSLGVNEQFF. As DNA, the CDR3 is TGTGCCAGCAGTTACTCGACGGACAGCCTCGGTGTCAATGAGCAGTTCTTC.

This clonotype has more than one count but fewer than ten. The chain has TRBV5-1 and TRBJ2-7; D ambiguous. V lost 0 bases and J 1 base, leaving 8 bases between the germline ends. The germline V gene encodes CDR1 SGHRS and CDR2 YFSETQ. This CDR3 is 14 amino acids long. CDR3 DNA: TGCGCCAGCAGCTTGGTTGGTTTGTCCTACGAGCAGTACTTC. Protein product: CASSLVGLSYEQYF.

The genes are TRBV3-1 and TRBJ2-7; D unclear. Germline CDR1 and CDR2: LGHDT and YNNKEL (reference sequence). Trimming removed 0 bases at V and 2 bases at J, with 8 bases between. The CDR3 sequence is 14 residues long. Written as DNA, the CDR3 is TGTGCCAGCAGCCAAGACGCAGGTACCTACGAGCAGTACTTC. As protein: CASSQDAGTYEQYF.

J is TRBJ2-1 and V is TRBV5-6; D unresolved. Germline CDR1 is SGHDT and CDR2 is YYEEEE. The CDR3 totals 16 residues. V gave up 4 bases and J gave up 9 bases, with 23 bases separating them. The CDR3 DNA is TGTGCCAGCAGCGGGCGTACTTATGCCCTTGGCGGTGAGCAGTTCTTC. This gives the protein CASSGRTYALGGEQFF.

This clonotype was observed a handful of times. V usage is TRBV29-1 and J usage is TRBJ1-1; D may be TRBD1 (6 bases). The CDR3 spans 13 residues. Germline CDR1 reads SQVTM; CDR2 reads ANQGSEA. Between the trimmed V and J ends, which lost 2 bases and 1 base, there was a span of 8 bases. The CDR3 here is CSVEQTGNTEAFF. The CDR3 nucleotides read TGCAGCGTTGAACAGACAGGGAACACTGAAGCTTTCTTT.

This clonotype has just a few counts. The rearrangement links TRBV5-4 to TRBJ1-1; the match to TRBD1 covers 9 bases. The CDR3 loop spans 15 amino acids. Trimming cost V 0 bases and J 6 bases; bases outside gene matches: 6. Looked up from germline, CDR1 is SGHNT and CDR2 is YYREEE (reference sequence). The DNA for the CDR3 is TGTGCCAGCAGCTTGGTGGACAGGGGACGGCCTGAAGCTTTCTTT. Its protein is CASSLVDRGRPEAFF.

This chain links TRBV15 with TRBJ2-6, with D unresolved. V was clipped by 3 bases and J by 4 bases, with 16 bases between them. Germline-derived CDR1 and CDR2 are LNHNV and YYDKDF (reference sequence). The CDR3 contains 17 residues. As DNA, the CDR3 is TGTGCCACCAGCAGTCAACTAAAGAGCTCCGGGGCCAACGTCCTGACTTTC. Translating gives CATSSQLKSSGANVLTF.

The chain is built from TRBV12-3 or TRBV12-4 and TRBJ2-7, with 8 bases that match TRBD2. The CDR3 runs to 13 residues. The J segment lost 3 bases and the V segment lost 8 bases, leaving 6 bases of the junction unmatched. For the CDR3, the DNA is TGTGCCAGCGCCGGGGGGGGTGACTACGAGCAGTACTTC. Its protein is CASAGGGDYEQYF.

This clonotype was found a few times. The genes are TRBV20-1 and TRBJ1-5; TRBD1 aligns across 7 bases. Losses at the gene ends were 3 bases for V and 4 bases for J; bases not matched to a gene: 6. The CDR3 covers 14 residues. The germline CDR1 and CDR2 sequences are DFQATT and SNEGSKA (reference sequence). In DNA, the CDR3 is TGCAGTGCTAGGAAGGGGGCTACGAATCAGCCCCAGCATTTT. This translates into CSARKGATNQPQHF.

This rearrangement joins TRBV9 to TRBJ2-5; 7 bases match TRBD1. This CDR3 region has 15 residues. The V and J ends lost 4 bases and 5 bases, in that order; junction bases with no gene match: 11. Germline V gene sequence: CDR1 SGDLS, CDR2 YYNGEE. This CDR3 is CASSSLQGRLETQYF. DNA for the CDR3: TGTGCCAGCAGCTCCCTACAGGGGCGCTTGGAGACCCAGTACTTC.

This chain links TRBV6-1 with TRBJ1-6, with D perhaps matching TRBD1 (6 bases). CDR1 MNHNS and CDR2 SASEGT come from the germline V gene. The CDR3 has 15 residues. Trimming took off 7 bases at V and 2 bases at J, with 12 bases between the two ends. DNA for the CDR3: TGTGCCAGCACCGAAAGGGGGGCCTATAATTCACCCCTCCACTTT. This gives the protein CASTERGAYNSPLHF.

This clonotype was counted between two and nine times. The chain joins TRBV20-1 to TRBJ2-1; 7 bases line up with TRBD2. CDR3 size: 13 residues. From germline, CDR1 is DFQATT and CDR2 SNEGSKA (reference sequence). The V and J ends lost 6 bases and 4 bases, in that order; junction bases with no gene match: 6. CDR3 loop: CSAALANYNEQFF. In DNA form, the CDR3 reads TGCAGTGCAGCACTAGCGAATTACAATGAGCAGTTCTTC.

This clonotype was detected a few times. This chain connects TRBV2 to TRBJ1-1; TRBD1 agrees at 11 bases. V shed 3 bases and J 6 bases; nucleotides not matched to a gene: 18. From germline, CDR1 is SNHLY and CDR2 FYNNEI. CDR3 size: 19 residues. CDR3 amino acids: CASSDNEDRGLRQGAEAFF. The CDR3 DNA follows: TGTGCCAGCAGTGATAACGAGGACAGGGGGCTTAGACAGGGAGCTGAAGCTTTCTTT.

This clonotype has more than one count but fewer than ten. The chain uses TRBV20-1 and TRBJ2-2; D could derive from TRBD1 or TRBD2 (5 bases each). This CDR3 is built from 17 residues. Germline V gene data show CDR1 as DFQATT and CDR2 as SNEGSKA (reference sequence). V lost 3 bases and J lost 6, with 23 bases in between. The CDR3 spells CSARDMGVRGSAGELFF. The CDR3 coding sequence is TGCAGTGCTAGGGATATGGGGGTTCGGGGTTCGGCCGGGGAGCTGTTTTTT.

This clonotype was observed a few times. V is TRBV20-1 and J is TRBJ2-7, with a weak D call TRBD1 (5 bases). The CDR3 is 17 residues long. Germline values: CDR1 DFQATT, CDR2 SNEGSKA (reference sequence). Trimming removed 2 bases at V and 4 bases at J, with 24 bases between. The CDR3 nucleotides are TGCAGTGCTAGAAGTGGAGTAGGGTCAGGGTCTCTGTACGAGCAGTACTTC. It specifies CSARSGVGSGSLYEQYF.